One and the same sample provided the 32 T cell receptor beta chains below, sequenced in a study of T cell responses to AZD1222 COVID-19 vaccine. This table comes from immunoSEQ multiplex PCR, and its TCRdb copy is limited to in-frame clones, with some not included. Of roughly 43,000 clones listed, 80% are singletons. The material sequenced was peripheral blood, taken 28 days after the second dose of the MenACWY control vaccine. These receptors originate from an adult who received the MenACWY meningococcal vaccine as a control.

The CDR3 sequence is CASSLHRRANYGYTF. CDR3 nucleotide sequence: TGTGCCAGCAGCTTACACCGCAGGGCTAACTATGGCTACACCTTC. The gene calls are TRBV7-2 and TRBJ1-2; weak D call: TRBD1 (5 bases). The CDR3 extends over 15 amino acids. V shed 2 bases and J shed 0 bases, with 10 bases lying between them. CDR1 is SGHTA and CDR2 is FQGNSA in the germline V gene.

The V and J genes are TRBV11-3 and TRBJ2-1; D possibly uses TRBD1 or TRBD2 (5 bases each). The ends were cut back, 5 bases at V and 3 bases at J, with 11 bases in the middle. Germline lookup yields CDR1 SGHNT and CDR2 YENEEA. The CDR3 is 14 residues long. The CDR3 reads CASSPWGNYNEQFF. The CDR3 nucleotides read TGTGCCAGCAGCCCCTGGGGGAACTACAATGAGCAGTTCTTC. The full variable domain, its missing parts supplied by reference TRBV11-3 and TRBJ2-1, is EAGVVQSPRYKIIEKKQPVAFWCNPISGHNTLYWYLQNLGQGPELLIRYENEEAVDDSQLPKDRFSAERLKGVDSTLKIQPAELGDSAVYLCASSPWGNYNEQFFGPGTRLTVL.

J is TRBJ2-2 and V is TRBV3-1 (or the pseudogene TRBV3-2); D is unresolved. V was clipped by 0 bases and J by 6 bases, with 11 bases between them. The CDR3 covers 15 residues. In germline, CDR1 is LGHDT, CDR2 YNNKEL (reference sequence). For the CDR3, the DNA is TGTGCCAGCAGCCAAGATCATGTGGTAGCCGGGGAGCTGTTTTTT. Encoded protein: CASSQDHVVAGELFF.

J is TRBJ1-2 and V is TRBV10-2, with D unresolved. Trimming removed 2 bases from V and 6 bases from J, with 10 bases in between. CDR1 is WSHSY, CDR2 SAAADI, per germline. The CDR3 is 13 amino acids. This chain's CDR3 is CASSELIYDGYTF. DNA for the CDR3: TGCGCCAGCAGTGAGCTAATTTATGATGGCTACACCTTC.

This sequence joins TRBV5-1 and TRBJ1-1, with 7 bases matching TRBD1. J was trimmed by 0 bases and V by 2 bases; bases with no gene match: 7. Germline assignment: CDR1 SGHRS and CDR2 YFSETQ. CDR3 length equals 16 residues. Here the CDR3 DNA reads TGCGCCAGCAGCTTCCAAGCGCAGGGGGTGAACACTGAAGCTTTCTTT. This encodes CASSFQAQGVNTEAFF.

This clone has ten or more counts. The chain is built from TRBV4-1 and TRBJ1-2, with no clear D. V lost 0 bases and J 0 bases, leaving 14 bases between the germline ends. The CDR3 is 17 residues long. The germline V gene encodes CDR1 MGHRA and CDR2 YSYEKL. In DNA, the CDR3 is TGCGCCAGCAGCCAAGATCGAAGGCCAGGCACTAACTATGGCTACACCTTC. As protein: CASSQDRRPGTNYGYTF.

This clone was picked up a small number of times. The chain is built from TRBV15 and TRBJ2-3; D could derive from TRBD1 or TRBD2 (5 bases each). Germline CDR1 and CDR2: LNHNV and YYDKDF (reference sequence). The V and J ends lost 1 base and 2 bases respectively, with 13 bases between them. The CDR3 consists of 16 residues. The CDR3 DNA sequence: TGTGCCACCAGCAGAGTGGTGGGGACGATCACAGATACGCAGTATTTT. Translation: CATSRVVGTITDTQYF.

The rearrangement uses TRBV7-8 and TRBJ2-5; tentative D call: TRBD1 (6 bases). The CDR3 extends over 16 amino acids. Germline CDR1 SGHVS, CDR2 FQNEAQ. V lost 5 bases to trimming and J lost 3 bases, with 19 bases between them. CDR3 coding DNA: TGTGCCAGCAGCCCGAGGACAGCCTCCCAAAAAGAGACCCAGTACTTC. Amino acid sequence: CASSPRTASQKETQYF. The variable domain in full, completed from reference TRBV7-8 and TRBJ2-5, reads GAGVSQSPRYKVAKRGQDVALRCDPISGHVSLFWYQQALGQGPEFLTYFQNEAQLDKSGLPSDRFFAERPEGSVSTLKIQRTQQEDSAVYLCASSPRTASQKETQYFGPGTRLLVL.

The gene calls are TRBV3-1 (or the pseudogene TRBV3-2) and TRBJ2-7; possibly TRBD1 for D (5 bases). The V end lost 1 base, the J end lost 2 bases, and 18 bases lay between the germline ends. From germline, CDR1 is LGHDT and CDR2 YNNKEL (reference sequence). CDR3 length: 17 residues. CDR3 sequence: CASSQGQLPQLTYEQYF. The CDR3 DNA sequence: TGTGCCAGCAGCCAAGGACAGCTTCCACAACTTACCTACGAGCAGTACTTC.

The rearrangement uses TRBV7-9 and TRBJ1-1; maybe TRBD1 (5 bases). Trimming cost V 6 bases and J 7 bases, with 12 bases left between them. The CDR3 spans 12 residues. Per germline, CDR1 SEHNR and CDR2 FQNEAQ (reference sequence). The CDR3 region is CASSWTTYEAFF. The CDR3, as DNA: TGTGCCAGCAGTTGGACAACCTATGAAGCTTTCTTT.

This chain connects TRBV18 to TRBJ2-7; 11 bases fit TRBD2. The junction had 3 bases not matched to a gene; V was cut back by 3 bases and J by 2 bases. This CDR3 has 15 amino acids. Germline CDR1 is KGHSH and CDR2 is LQKENI. DNA of the CDR3: TGTGCCAGCTCACCGAGACTAGCGGGGACCTACGAGCAGTACTTC. Translation gives CASSPRLAGTYEQYF.

The gene calls are TRBV19 and TRBJ2-1; 11 bases fit TRBD1. There are 14 residues in the CDR3. Trimming cost V 4 bases and J 8 bases; bases outside gene matches: 4. Germline CDR1 and CDR2: LNHDA and SQIVND (reference sequence). This CDR3 reads CASSSGTGGHEQFF. CDR3 sequence (DNA): TGTGCCAGTAGTAGCGGGACAGGGGGGCATGAGCAGTTCTTC.

The chain is built from TRBV24-1 and TRBJ2-3; 9 bases align to TRBD2. Unmatched junction bases numbered 9, after V lost 7 bases and J lost 5 bases. Germline V CDR1 and CDR2: KGHDR, SFDVKD. The CDR3 is made up of 15 amino acids. CDR3 loop: CATRDSAGGLDTQYF. CDR3 DNA sequence: TGTGCCACCAGGGACTCAGCGGGAGGCTTAGATACGCAGTATTTT.

The table lists this clone with a few counts. This chain uses TRBV28 with TRBJ2-5; 7 bases map to TRBD2. The J segment lost 1 base and the V segment lost 1 base, leaving 0 bases of the junction unmatched. This CDR3 comprises 14 residues. Germline V gives CDR1 MDHEN, CDR2 SYDVKM. The CDR3 region has the DNA TGTGCCAGCAGTTTATCGGGGGGCCAAGAGACCCAGTACTTC. Translating gives CASSLSGGQETQYF.

In nucleotides, the CDR3 is TGTGCCAGCAGCTTAGGGACTAGCGGCACAGATACGCAGTATTTT. Translated: CASSLGTSGTDTQYF. V usage is TRBV7-9 and J usage is TRBJ2-3, with 9 bases identical to TRBD2. This CDR3 has 15 residues. V lost 1 base, J lost 1 base, and 0 bases stayed unmatched. Per germline, CDR1 SEHNR and CDR2 FQNEAQ (reference sequence). The complete variable domain, with remaining parts taken from reference TRBV7-9 and TRBJ2-3, reads DTGVSQNPRHKITKRGQNVTFRCDPISEHNRLYWYRQTLGQGPEFLTYFQNEAQLEKSRLLSDRFSAERPKGSFSTLEIQRTEQGDSAMYLCASSLGTSGTDTQYFGPGTRLTVL.

This clone was counted between two and nine times. The chain uses TRBV6-5 and TRBJ1-5; TRBD1 matches 8 bases. The trim removed 7 bases at V and 5 bases at J, leaving 7 bases unmatched. Germline V lookup: CDR1 MNHEY, CDR2 SVGAGI. The CDR3 loop spans 14 amino acids. CDR3 nucleotides: TGTGCCAGCACCCTAGGACAGGGCGATCAGCCCCAGCATTTT. Its translation is CASTLGQGDQPQHF.

The chain employs TRBV7-9 and TRBJ1-6; 7 positions match TRBD1. The V gene's germline CDR1 is SEHNR and CDR2 FQNEAQ (reference sequence). The CDR3 extends over 16 amino acids. J was trimmed by 7 bases and V by 2 bases; bases with no gene match: 8. The CDR3 reads CASSLSPTGVNSPLHF. The CDR3 DNA is TGTGCCAGCAGCTTATCCCCTACAGGGGTCAATTCACCCCTCCACTTT.

The gene calls are TRBV18 and TRBJ2-2; 8 bases line up with TRBD2. CDR1 is KGHSH and CDR2 is LQKENI in the germline V gene. The CDR3 runs to 14 residues. The ends lost 8 bases at V and 3 bases at J; junction bases unmatched: 5. The CDR3 DNA follows: TGTGCCAGCACGACGCGGGGGGACACCGGGGAGCTGTTTTTT. Its translation: CASTTRGDTGELFF.

The V gene is TRBV28, the J gene TRBJ1-5, with TRBD1 matching over 7 bases. The CDR3 extends over 16 amino acids. V lost 4 bases, J lost 1 base, and 7 bases stayed unmatched. Per germline, CDR1 MDHEN and CDR2 SYDVKM. The CDR3 sequence: CASSSRTGWSNQPQHF. The CDR3 DNA reads as TGTGCCAGCAGTTCGAGGACAGGATGGAGCAATCAGCCCCAGCATTTT.

V and J are TRBV2 and TRBJ2-1, with a weak D call TRBD2 (5 bases). Germline CDR1 SNHLY, CDR2 FYNNEI. The V gene lost 4 bases and the J gene lost 1 base, with 11 bases spanning the gap. CDR3 length: 15 amino acids. CDR3 sequence (DNA): TGTGCCAGCAGTGGGGTCACGGGGTCCTACAATGAGCAGTTCTTC. Translation gives CASSGVTGSYNEQFF.

The chain uses TRBV27 and TRBJ2-7; D unclear. Per germline, CDR1 MNHEY and CDR2 SMNVEV (reference sequence). The CDR3 extends over 13 amino acids. The ends were cut back, 4 bases at V and 6 bases at J, with 13 bases in the middle. CDR3 coding DNA: TGTGCCAGCAGTTCGACGGGTTTCGGCGAGCAGTACTTC. Translating gives CASSSTGFGEQYF.

The gene calls are TRBV6-4 and TRBJ1-2; TRBD1 agrees at 8 bases. The CDR3 loop spans 11 amino acids. Germline CDR1 MRHNA, CDR2 SNTAGT. V was pared by 5 bases and J by 7 bases, with 0 bases of the junction left unmatched. CDR3 in amino acids: CASSQGAGYTF. As DNA, the CDR3 is TGTGCCAGCAGTCAGGGGGCTGGCTACACCTTC.

This chain connects TRBV5-4 to TRBJ1-3; possibly TRBD1 for D (5 bases). The germline V and J ends were trimmed by 4 bases and 0 bases, with 11 bases remaining between them. This CDR3 is built from 15 residues. In germline, CDR1 is SGHNT, CDR2 YYREEE (reference sequence). The CDR3 reads CASSKGLLSGNTIYF. The DNA for the CDR3 is TGTGCCAGCAGCAAGGGACTACTCTCTGGAAACACCATATATTTT.

The count of this clone is one. The V gene is TRBV28, the J gene TRBJ1-2; D uncertain. With 6 bases removed from V and 4 bases from J, the gap between germline ends came to 15 bases. The CDR3 runs to 14 residues. Germline V CDR1 and CDR2: MDHEN, SYDVKM. In DNA, the CDR3 is TGTGCCAGCAGCCCCGGGCCTGACACCTATGGCTACACCTTC. As protein: CASSPGPDTYGYTF.

The rearrangement links TRBV2 to TRBJ1-5, with 7 bases matching TRBD1. Germline CDR1 reads SNHLY; CDR2 reads FYNNEI. With V trimmed by 4 bases and J by 7 bases, 4 bases remained unmatched. The CDR3 totals 13 residues. In nucleotides, the CDR3 is TGTGCCAGCAGTGGGGACAGCGGGCAGCCCCAGCATTTT. Residues: CASSGDSGQPQHF.

The count of this clone is one. The J gene is TRBJ2-7, the V gene TRBV2, with D perhaps matching TRBD2 (6 bases). The CDR3 totals 14 residues. Germline CDR1 is SNHLY and CDR2 is FYNNEI. Trimming took off 1 base at V and 0 bases at J, with 7 bases between the two ends. CDR3 amino acids: CASSEGTTSYEQYF. The CDR3 nucleotides read TGTGCCAGCAGTGAAGGGACTACCTCCTACGAGCAGTACTTC.

This clone turned up a few times. The chain is built from TRBV5-1 and TRBJ2-6; D unclear. V dropped 0 bases and J dropped 4 bases, with 14 bases sitting between them. The CDR3 loop spans 17 amino acids. Per the germline V gene, CDR1 is SGHRS and CDR2 is YFSETQ. The CDR3 DNA is TGCGCCAGCAGCTTGGGTTTTTCGATGGGCGGGGCCAACGTCCTGACTTTC. This translates into CASSLGFSMGGANVLTF.

This rearrangement joins TRBV19 to TRBJ1-5; no reliable D call. This CDR3 is built from 17 residues. Germline-derived CDR1 and CDR2 are LNHDA and SQIVND (reference sequence). Trimming stripped 1 base from V and 3 bases from J, with 16 bases between. The CDR3 loop is CASSIAGTPQINQPQHF. The CDR3 DNA sequence: TGTGCCAGTAGTATAGCGGGTACTCCACAAATCAATCAGCCCCAGCATTTT.

This clone has just one count. The chain has TRBV2 and TRBJ1-1; 7 positions match TRBD1. Losses at the gene ends were 3 bases for V and 7 bases for J; bases not matched to a gene: 11. Germline CDR1 and CDR2: SNHLY and FYNNEI. The CDR3 is 15 residues long. CDR3 nucleotide sequence: TGTGCCAGCAGTGAGGACAGTGGTACAGGGGTTGAAGCTTTCTTT. It specifies CASSEDSGTGVEAFF.

This clone showed up just a few times. The V gene is TRBV30, the J gene TRBJ1-1; D remains unclear. CDR1 is GTSNPN and CDR2 is SVGIG in the germline V gene (reference sequence). The CDR3 has 13 amino acids. The V end lost 2 bases, the J end lost 2 bases, and 9 bases lay between the germline ends. This chain's CDR3 is CAWSRTSNTEAFF. CDR3 DNA: TGTGCCTGGAGTCGGACCTCTAACACTGAAGCTTTCTTT.

This clone was observed once. The chain recombines TRBV20-1 with TRBJ2-5; no firm D call. Per germline, CDR1 DFQATT and CDR2 SNEGSKA (reference sequence). The CDR3 totals 11 residues. Trimming stripped 6 bases from V and 7 bases from J, with 12 bases between. CDR3 sequence (DNA): TGCAGTGCCCCCTACCCGGGGACCCAGTACTTC. Translation: CSAPYPGTQYF.

The J gene is TRBJ2-5, the V gene TRBV12-3 or TRBV12-4, with 8 positions matching TRBD2. V dropped 6 bases and J dropped 5; count of bases not matched to a gene: 5. This CDR3 has 13 residues. CDR3 sequence: CASSRTSRETQYF. DNA for the CDR3: TGTGCCAGCAGCCGGACTAGCAGGGAGACCCAGTACTTC.